The next 2 T cell receptor beta chains were all read from a single sample in a study of blood T cell repertoires in COVID-19. Clones were sequenced by immunoSEQ multiplex PCR, and TCRdb holds only the in-frame ones, with some missing. The sample records 95,000 to 150,000 clones, around 80% being singletons. Sequenced input: peripheral blood. These receptor sequences come from a woman aged 50 to 60 with acute or convalescent COVID-19.

This clone was observed a handful of times. This rearrangement joins TRBV5-4 to TRBJ2-4; 15 bases line up with TRBD2. The CDR3 runs 19 residues. V lost 4 bases, J lost 1 base, and 9 bases stayed unmatched. Germline lookup yields CDR1 SGHNT and CDR2 YYREEE (reference sequence). The CDR3 loop reads CASSKRTSGRAVAKNIQYF. CDR3 DNA: TGTGCCAGCAGCAAACGGACTAGCGGGAGGGCCGTGGCCAAAAACATTCAGTACTTC.

This clone was counted at least ten times. The chain has TRBV6-1 and TRBJ2-7; D might be TRBD2 (7 bases). The CDR3 is 14 amino acids. V lost 2 bases, J lost 4 bases, and 12 bases lay in between. Germline CDR1 MNHNS, CDR2 SASEGT. The CDR3 here is CASSERGAGYEQYF. CDR3 sequence (DNA): TGTGCCAGCAGTGAACGGGGGGCAGGGTACGAGCAGTACTTC.